Included here is one TCR beta chain sequence, with context. The antigen is not known. The data derive from a study of T cell repertoires in cytomegalovirus infection. Whole-study context: It was recently identified HLA-C-restricted and well-studied HLA-B-restricted CMV epitopes that the study used. Both CMV infection and a matching HLA type were indicated by public TCR beta signatures.

TCRdb passed the reads through MiXCR, listing each CDR3 protein once. The repertoire holds approximately 1,000,000 distinct CDR3 sequences, around a third seen once, with about an eighth in the top ten. V dropped 5 bases and J dropped 4; count of bases not matched to a gene: 5. The germline V gene has CDR1 SQVTM and CDR2 ANQGSEA. CDR3 length: 13 amino acids. Findings and caveats of the study: The cumulative frequency of public TCR beta families identified carriers of CMV plus the relevant HLA.

This specimen consisted of cultured CD8+ T cells from PBMCs, obtained from culture after CMV antigen stimulation. This chain connects TRBV29-1 to TRBJ2-3; 8 positions agree with TRBD2. This receptor was obtained from a human donor in good health (CMV status not recorded). Some clones in this sample may be carry-over from other donors' samples. CDR3: CSVFGGAADTQYF. The CDR3 region has the DNA TGCAGCGTTTTCGGGGGGGCTGCAGATACGCAGTATTTT.